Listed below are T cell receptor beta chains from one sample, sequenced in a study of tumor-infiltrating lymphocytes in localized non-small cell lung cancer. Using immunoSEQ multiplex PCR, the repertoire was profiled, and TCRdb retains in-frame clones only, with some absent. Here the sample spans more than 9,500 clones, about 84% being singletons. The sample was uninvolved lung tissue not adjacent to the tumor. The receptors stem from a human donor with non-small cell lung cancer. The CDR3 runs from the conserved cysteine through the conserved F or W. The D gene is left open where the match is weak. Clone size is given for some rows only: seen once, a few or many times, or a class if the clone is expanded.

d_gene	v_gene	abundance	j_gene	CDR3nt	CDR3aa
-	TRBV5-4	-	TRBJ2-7	TGTGCCAGCAGCTTGGACGGGGTCGTTGGGCAGTACTTC	CASSLDGVVGQYF
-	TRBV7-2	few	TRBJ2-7	TGTGCCAGCAGCTCGGACGTCCCCTACGAGCAGTACTTC	CASSSDVPYEQYF
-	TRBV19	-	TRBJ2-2	TGTGCCAGTAGTATAGAACCGACGTTGACGAACACCGGGGAGCTGTTTTTT	CASSIEPTLTNTGELFF
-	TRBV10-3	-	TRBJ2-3	TGTGCCATCAGTGATCCCCGACACACCAACACAGATACGCAGTATTTT	CAISDPRHTNTDTQYF
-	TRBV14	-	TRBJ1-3	TGTGCCAGCAGCCAAGATAGCGATCGTCAGCCAAGCTCTGGAAACACCATATATTTT	CASSQDSDRQPSSGNTIYF
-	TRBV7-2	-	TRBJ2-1	TGTGCCAGCAGCTTAGGGGGTGAGCAGTTCTTC	CASSLGGEQFF
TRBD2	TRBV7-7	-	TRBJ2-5	TGTGCCAGCAGCTTGTTCCGACTAGCGGGGGAAGAGACCCAGTACTTC	CASSLFRLAGEETQYF
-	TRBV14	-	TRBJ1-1	TGTGCCAGCAGGCAAAATTTGAACACTGAAGCTTTCTTT	CASRQNLNTEAFF
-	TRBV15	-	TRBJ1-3	TGTGCCACCAGCAGAGATGCCGAACGGGGTGGAAACACCATATATTTT	CATSRDAERGGNTIYF
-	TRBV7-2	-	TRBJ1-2	TGTGCCAGCAGCTCTAACTATGGCTACACCTTC	CASSSNYGYTF
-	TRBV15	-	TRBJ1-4	TGTGCCACCAGCAACTCCGGAAGGGGGGCTGGTGAAAAACTGTTTTTT	CATSNSGRGAGEKLFF
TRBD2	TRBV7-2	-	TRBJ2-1	TGTGCCAGCAGCTTAGACTTCGGGACTAGCGTCAATGAGCAGTTCTTC	CASSLDFGTSVNEQFF
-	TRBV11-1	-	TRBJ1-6	TGTGCCAGCAGCTTAGATCAGGGTACGGCGACCCTCCACTTT	CASSLDQGTATLHF
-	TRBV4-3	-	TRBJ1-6	TGCGCCAGCAGCCAAGATGTCAGGTCCCTTAACTCCTATAATTCACCCCTCCACTTT	CASSQDVRSLNSYNSPLHF
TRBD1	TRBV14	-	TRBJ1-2	TGTGCCAGCAGCCAAGATGGGACAGCTGGAGGCTACACCTTC	CASSQDGTAGGYTF
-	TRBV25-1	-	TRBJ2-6	TGTGCCAGCAGCCACAAGGTTGTCTCTGGGGCCAACGTCCTGACTTTC	CASSHKVVSGANVLTF
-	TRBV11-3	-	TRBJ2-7	TGTGCCAGCAGCCGTGCCTACGAGCAGTACTTC	CASSRAYEQYF
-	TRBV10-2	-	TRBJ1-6	TGCGCCAGCAGTGAGACAGGAGCGCCTTCCCCCCTCCACTTT	CASSETGAPSPLHF
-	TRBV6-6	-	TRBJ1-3	TGTGCCAGCAGTTACGAAGGAAACACCATATATTTT	CASSYEGNTIYF
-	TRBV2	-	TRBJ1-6	TGTGCCACCAACAGCCCACCTTCTCCCCTCCACTTT	CATNSPPSPLHF
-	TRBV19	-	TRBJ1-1	TGTGCCAGTAGTAAGGCCCCCGGTTGGGAAGCTTTCTTT	CASSKAPGWEAFF
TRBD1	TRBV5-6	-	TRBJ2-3	TGTGCCAGCAGCTTACCCAGGGGGCGGACAGATACGCAGTATTTT	CASSLPRGRTDTQYF
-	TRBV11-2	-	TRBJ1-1	TGTGCCAGCAGCTCCCGACAAAGCGTGGGCACTGAAGCTTTCTTT	CASSSRQSVGTEAFF
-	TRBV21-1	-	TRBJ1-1	TGTGCCAGCAGCAATGCCACCGAGGGGTACACTGAAGCTTTCTTT	CASSNATEGYTEAFF
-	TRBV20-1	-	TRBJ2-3	TGCAGTGGCAAGCAACTAAATACGCAGTATTTT	CSGKQLNTQYF
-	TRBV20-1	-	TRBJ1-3	TGCAGTGTCAGAGATTTAAACACCATATATTTT	CSVRDLNTIYF
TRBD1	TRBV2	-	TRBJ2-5	TGTGCCAGCACTGGGGAGCAGGGGGCAGAGACCCAGTACTTC	CASTGEQGAETQYF
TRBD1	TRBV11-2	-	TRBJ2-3	TGTGCCAGCAGCTCAGGGGGCAGGGACACAGATACGCAGTATTTT	CASSSGGRDTDTQYF
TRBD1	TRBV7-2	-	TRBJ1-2	TGTGCCAGCAGCTTAGCCCCCGGGACAGGGGCGTCCAGCGACTACACCTTC	CASSLAPGTGASSDYTF
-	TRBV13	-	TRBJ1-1	TGTGCCAGCAGCTTATGGGGTACTGAAGCTTTCTTT	CASSLWGTEAFF
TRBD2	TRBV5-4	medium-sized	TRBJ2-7	TGTGCCAGCGACGAGGGAAGCGGGGCCTACGAGCAGTACTTC	CASDEGSGAYEQYF
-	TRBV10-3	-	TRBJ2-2	TGTGCCATCAGTGAGCCCTACCTCGGGGAGCTGTTTTTT	CAISEPYLGELFF
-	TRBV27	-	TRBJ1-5	TGTGCCAGCAGTCCCCATTCCGCTCTCGGGAGCAATCAGCCCCAGCATTTT	CASSPHSALGSNQPQHF
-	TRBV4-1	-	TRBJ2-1	TGCGCCAGCAGCCAAGAACGGTACAATGAGCAGTTCTTC	CASSQERYNEQFF
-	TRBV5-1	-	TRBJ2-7	TGCGCCAGCAGCTTGATGGGCACTTCCTACGAGCAGTACTTC	CASSLMGTSYEQYF
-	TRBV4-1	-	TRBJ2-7	TGCGCCAGCAGCCAAGGGGAGACAGGAGACTACGAGCAGTACTTC	CASSQGETGDYEQYF
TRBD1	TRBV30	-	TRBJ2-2	TGTGCCTGGAGTGTACGGGGCAGGGGGCGATCCGGGGAGCTGTTTTTT	CAWSVRGRGRSGELFF
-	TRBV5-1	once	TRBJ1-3	TGCGCCAGCAGCTCCCCAGGGACTGGAAACACCATATATTTT	CASSSPGTGNTIYF
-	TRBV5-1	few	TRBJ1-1	TGCGCCAGCAGCTTGGCCACGACCCCGGGGACTGAAGCTTTCTTT	CASSLATTPGTEAFF
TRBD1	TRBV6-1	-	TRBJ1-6	TGTGCCAGCAGTGAAACAGGGGAGAGGAATTCACCCCTCCACTTT	CASSETGERNSPLHF
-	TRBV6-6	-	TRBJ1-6	TGTGCCAGCGACGGACTCGGACGGACCAATTCACCCCTCCACTTT	CASDGLGRTNSPLHF
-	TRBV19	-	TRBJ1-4	TGTGCCAGTAGTTTTAATGAAAAACTGTTTTTT	CASSFNEKLFF
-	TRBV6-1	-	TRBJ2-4	TGTGCCAGCAGTGACGGGGGACTGTCCATTCAGTACTTC	CASSDGGLSIQYF
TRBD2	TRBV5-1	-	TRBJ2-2	TGCGCCAGCAGTTTATTAGCGGGGGGACTTAACACCGGGGAGCTGTTTTTT	CASSLLAGGLNTGELFF
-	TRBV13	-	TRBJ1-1	TGTGCCAGCAGCTACGGGCCTGAAGCTTTCTTT	CASSYGPEAFF
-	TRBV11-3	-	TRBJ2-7	TGTGCCAGCACATGGGACCCAAGATTGGGGGAGCAGTACTTC	CASTWDPRLGEQYF
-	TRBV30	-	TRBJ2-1	TGTGCCTGGAGCTACGGGACACACAATGAGCAGTTCTTC	CAWSYGTHNEQFF
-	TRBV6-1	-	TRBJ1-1	TGTGCCAGCGGGACGTTTGTAATGAACACTGAAGCTTTCTTT	CASGTFVMNTEAFF
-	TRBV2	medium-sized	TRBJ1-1	TGTGCCAGCAGTGCTCAGGAAAGGGGGACTGAAGCTTTCTTT	CASSAQERGTEAFF
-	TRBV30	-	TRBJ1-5	TGTGCCTGGAACATGGGGAGAATAAGCAATCAGCCCCAGCATTTT	CAWNMGRISNQPQHF
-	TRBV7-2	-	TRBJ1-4	TGTGCCAGCAGCTATACCTCACCGCCAACTAATGAAAAACTGTTTTTT	CASSYTSPPTNEKLFF
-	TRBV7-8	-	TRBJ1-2	TGTGCCAGCAGCTTAGCGCTCCAAATCCATGGCTACACCTTC	CASSLALQIHGYTF
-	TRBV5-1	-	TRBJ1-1	TGCGCCAGCAGCTTGGACAGTACAAACACTGAAGCTTTCTTT	CASSLDSTNTEAFF
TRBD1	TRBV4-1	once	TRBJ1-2	TGCGCCAGCAGCCAAGATGCGAGGACAGGGACTTTTTGGGGCTACACCTTC	CASSQDARTGTFWGYTF
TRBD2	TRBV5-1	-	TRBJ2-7	TGCGCCAGCTATCCCGTTAGCGGGAGCGCCTACGAGCAGTACTTC	CASYPVSGSAYEQYF